One TCR beta chain is described in this entry. This clone was seen only a few times. Its antigen remains unidentified. Base qualities were left out, and no much larger clone turns up one base away. Trimming takes 3 bases from V and 9 bases from J, and the germline ends sit 7 bases apart. CDR1 SGHAT and CDR2 FQNNGV were looked up in the germline V gene. CDR3 length: 11 amino acids, cysteine to phenylalanine. Left in the record is the CDR3 DNA by itself, 33 bases read in frame from the first base. The data belong to a study of shared clonotypes between healthy human individuals (dated by TCRdb to 2020 to 2022). About the investigation overall: The cohort included a few men and two women between 18 and 49 years of age. Each donor's leukapheresis produced roughly between roughly 0.94 and 9.5 billion PBMCs. To increase sequencing depth and limit assay-specific biases, TCR repertoire library preparation and sequencing were carried out by different laboratories using diverse techniques. To estimate repertoire size and how much clonotype sharing occurs between individuals, the study deeply sequenced the blood TCR repertoires of several healthy adults. What the work shows at the level of the full study, not this receptor alone: Because the study included a small number of donors, the genetic and exposure-history diversity represented was limited. Based on pairwise subsampling, the degree of clonotype sharing among donors was expected to be affected by sequencing depth. Sampling was restricted to blood, and TCR repertoires in tissues likely differ from the TCR repertoires found in blood.

The donors were healthy, HIV-negative adults with no recently reported acute infections or vaccinations. Every donor was a Caucasian adult living in Nashville, Tennessee, USA. In the unsorted samples, around 81 million PBMCs were counted, and genomic DNA was extracted using the QIAamp DNA Blood Mini kit. Blood was collected by leukapheresis, and PBMCs were isolated by Ficoll-Histopaque density gradient centrifugation and then cryopreserved in liquid nitrogen vapor phase. Using the deep immunoSEQ assay, TCR CDR3 regions were amplified from genomic DNA by multiplex PCR. Genomic DNA extracted from each cell subset was distributed evenly over all wells of several immunoSEQ 96-well plates, and each plate served as one replicate. For unsorted PBMC, roughly 330 ng genomic DNA, equal to roughly 32,000 T cell genomes, was loaded into each replicate PCR. Ten immunoSEQ deep assay plates were used to sequence the unsorted PBMC genomic DNA. Purified libraries were quantified with a Qubit 3.0 fluorometer, sized on a Bioanalyzer 2100, and re-quantified with the KAPA Library Quantification kit. A separate single-read 150-cycle Illumina NextSeq 550 flow cell was used to sequence each immunoSEQ 96-well plate. On the authors' methods: Because the immunoSEQ output included only junctional sequences and no quality scores, the filtering could not be the same as the filtering used for full-length reads. To assign V/J genes and CDR3, sequences were annotated using PyIR, a Python wrapper for IgBLAST v1.9, with IMGT germline references. Reads with weak V/J assignments (E-value above 1e-6), missing CDR3, stop codons, out-of-frame junctions, or ambiguous translated residues were removed. V3J clonotypes were defined as sequences sharing the same inferred V gene, J gene, and CDR3 amino acid sequence. Percentage overlap between repertoires was calculated by dividing the number of shared unique clonotypes by the size of the smaller repertoire. Three approaches were used to assess repertoire richness: RTK rarefaction, the Chao1 estimator, and Recon v2.1 estimates of unobserved clonotypes. TCRdb stores this immuneACCESS table with in-frame sequences only. Part of the clones is absent; in the studies checked, under half of the shortfall reflects unresolved V genes, and no reason is known for the rest. D and trimming come from the DNA, and the V and J calls and clone size come from that table. Counted in this sample were some 480,000 clones; 79% of them appeared once. Approximately 12% of the sample goes to the ten largest clones.

Sample: PBMCs. The TCR comes from a woman aged 40 to 49 in good health. Some clones in this sample may be carry-over from other donors' samples. Rearrangement joined TRBV11-2 to TRBJ2-3; the D region may be TRBD1 or TRBD2, each matching 5 bases equally. In nucleotides, the sequence is TGTGCCAGCAGCTTTGGGGACACGCAGTATTTT. Translated, this gives CASSFGDTQYF.